This T cell receptor (beta chain) was sequenced during a study of T cells after yellow fever vaccination. This clonotype was counted only a few times. MiXCR, run by TCRdb on the 5' RACE reads, gives a single entry per CDR3 protein. Seen here are about 340,000 distinct CDR3 sequences, about 12% observed once, and the top ten hold around 3%. This receptor was identified in a man between 18 and 29 years old who received the YFV17D yellow fever vaccine. The specimen comprised CD4+ T cells sorted from PBMCs, sampled 15 days after the yellow fever booster vaccination.

The CDR3 DNA follows: TGTGCCAGCAGGATCGGACTAGCGGGGACAGATACGCAGTATTTT. Its protein is CASRIGLAGTDTQYF. V gene TRBV7-2 combines with J gene TRBJ2-3; TRBD2 matches 12 bases. This CDR3 spans 15 amino acids. The germline gives CDR1 SGHTA, CDR2 FQGNSA. V was pared by 6 bases and J by 3 bases, with 4 bases of the junction left unmatched.